This TCR beta chain emerged from a study of read filtering for tumor transcriptome and immune sequencing. Study results and limitations: This fraction held mixed bone marrow immune cells after CD138-negative sorting. Single-read clonotypes: roughly 80% of IR-seq clonotypes (roughly 3.2% of reads), 74.6% of RNA-seq clonotypes (approximately 45% of reads). Dropping single-read clonotypes raised IR-seq and RNA-seq shared-clonotype correlation.

The CDR3 extends over 13 amino acids. Germline-derived CDR1 and CDR2 are SEHNR and FQNEAQ (reference sequence). The V end was cut by 4 bases, the J end by 5 bases, with 12 bases between. This clonotype was detected many times. Its matching antigen is unknown. The library was built from about 370 ng RNA with molecular barcoded adaptors for alpha/delta and beta/gamma chains. Each CDR3 protein gets one entry after TCRdb re-called the reads with MiXCR. The table records 42,000 or so distinct CDR3 sequences, roughly 13% of them present only once. The gene calls are TRBV7-9 and TRBJ2-7; D is perhaps TRBD1 or TRBD2 (5 bases each). The sample consisted of a population of CD138-negative cells sorted from bone marrow. The sequence came from a donor aged 40 or older with multiple myeloma. The CDR3 coding sequence is TGTGCCAGCAGCTCGGGACGGTGGGACGAGCAGTACTTC. Protein: CASSSGRWDEQYF.